The clone carrying this T cell receptor (beta chain) has ten or more counts. Its antigen remains unknown. The data originate from a study of glioma-infiltrating T cells. Whole-study findings and limits: Tissue-blood divergence was below expectation in non-neoplastic patients, above in gliomas. Very few CDR3 sequences were shared between tissue and blood.

This CDR3 comprises 15 residues. The junction had 6 bases not matched to a gene; V was cut back by 3 bases and J by 5 bases. The V gene's germline CDR1 is SNHLY and CDR2 FYNNEI. TCR alpha and beta CDR3 regions were amplified from RNA using iRepertoire nested multiplex PCR. TCRdb analysed the multiplex PCR reads with MiXCR anew, one entry per CDR3 protein. Altogether under 130,000 distinct CDR3 sequences are present, around 28% being singletons, with the ten largest covering 40% to 55%. This receptor was taken from a human donor with low-grade glioma or glioblastoma, undergoing nonglioma brain surgery, or in good health (not recorded which). The gene calls are TRBV2 and TRBJ2-2; 7 positions match TRBD2. Material for sequencing was glioma tissue, nonneoplastic brain tissue, or PBMCs (not recorded which). In DNA, the CDR3 is TGTGCCAGCAGTGACGGGGGGATAGGGACCGGGGAGCTGTTTTTT. Encoded protein: CASSDGGIGTGELFF.